The sequence of this T cell receptor (beta chain) was determined in a study of T cell repertoires in cytomegalovirus infection. As for this clonotype: Antigen specificity is unknown.

TCRdb passed the reads through MiXCR, listing each CDR3 protein once. Of roughly 730,000 distinct CDR3 sequences in the sample, about 33% were seen once. Germline CDR1 is DFQATT and CDR2 is SNEGSKA (reference sequence). V was cut by 3 bases and J by 2 bases, with 5 bases left in between. CDR3 length equals 11 residues. Here the sequenced sample was cultured PBMCs, taken from culture after CMV antigen stimulation. This chain links TRBV20-1 with TRBJ2-7; D is uncertain. The receptor's source is a human donor in good health (CMV status not recorded). Some clones in this sample may be carry-over from other donors' samples. Here the CDR3 reads CSARTTYEQYF. CDR3 nucleotide sequence: TGCAGTGCTAGGACCACCTACGAGCAGTACTTC.